This T cell receptor beta chain was profiled in a study of shared clonotypes between healthy human individuals (dated by TCRdb to 2020 to 2021). Describing the broader study: A couple of women and a few men aged 18 to 49 years were included in the cohort. To increase sequencing depth and limit assay-specific biases, TCR repertoire library preparation and sequencing were carried out by different laboratories using diverse techniques. To estimate repertoire size and how much clonotype sharing occurs between individuals, the study deeply sequenced the blood TCR repertoires of roughly 5 healthy adults. Leukapheresis yielded between about 0.85 and 9 billion PBMCs per donor. For each donor, CD4 naive and CD4 memory were each run on three plates, CD8 naive on two plates, and CD8 memory on one plate.

This clone was observed a handful of times. It has no known antigen specificity. No qualities accompany the bases; no much larger clone lies one base away. Overall study outcomes, separate from this receptor: The small number of donors limited the genetic and exposure-history diversity represented. Naive subsets generally had larger estimated clonotype richness than memory subsets. Based on pairwise subsampling, the degree of clonotype sharing among donors was expected to be affected by sequencing depth. When several donors were compared, the shared fraction of clonotypes was 5% to 6.5% for naive CD4, 3.5% to 4% for naive CD8, 2.3% for memory CD4, and 0.4% for memory CD8. Higher generation probabilities were observed for clonotypes shared by all four sorted-subset donors than for non-shared clonotypes. Sampling was restricted to blood, and TCR repertoires in tissue are likely to differ from TCR repertoires in blood. Incomplete sequencing was indicated by rarefaction of sorted-subset datasets, despite the large sequencing depth.

V and J lose 10 bases and 2 bases, and a span of 6 bases separates them. The germline V gene encodes CDR1 MDHEN and CDR2 SYDVKM. The cysteine opens and the phenylalanine closes a CDR3 of 11 amino acids. The entry retains the CDR3 DNA only, 33 bases that are in frame from base 1. The donors were healthy, HIV-negative adults who had no recently reported acute infections or vaccinations. Every donor was a Caucasian adult residing in Nashville, Tennessee, USA. CD4+ T cells were enriched through magnetic negative selection, after which naive cells were positively selected on CD45RA and the remaining negative fraction served as the memory subset. Blood was obtained by leukapheresis, after which PBMCs were separated by Ficoll-Histopaque density gradient centrifugation and cryopreserved in liquid nitrogen vapor phase. Analytical flow cytometry was used to check the purity and quantity of every magnetically sorted T cell population. Genomic DNA was isolated from each sorted fraction and quantified by UV absorbance on a Nanodrop 2000c.

Using the deep immunoSEQ assay, TCR CDR3 regions were amplified from genomic DNA by multiplex PCR. Genomic DNA extracted from each cell subset was distributed evenly over all wells of several immunoSEQ 96-well plates, and each plate served as one replicate. For sorted subsets, about 210 ng of genomic DNA, equivalent to 25,000 to 30,000 T cell genomes, went into each replicate PCR. Purified libraries were quantified with a Qubit 3.0 fluorometer, sized on a Bioanalyzer 2100, and re-quantified with the KAPA Library Quantification kit. Each immunoSEQ 96-well plate was sequenced on its own single-read 150-cycle Illumina NextSeq 550 flow cell. In the source study's methods: The immunoSEQ output contained only junctional sequences without quality scores, so filtering could not match that applied to full-length reads. To assign V/J genes and CDR3, sequences were annotated against IMGT germline references using PyIR, a Python wrapper for IgBLAST v1.9. Any read was removed if the V/J assignment was weak (E-value above 1e-6), the CDR3 was missing, or the read contained stop codons, out-of-frame junctions, or ambiguous translated residues. V3J clonotypes were defined as sequences sharing the same inferred V gene, J gene, and CDR3 amino acid sequence. To compute the percentage overlap between repertoires, the number of shared unique clonotypes was divided by the size of the smaller repertoire. Repertoire richness was assessed with RTK rarefaction, the Chao1 estimator, and Recon v2.1 estimates of unobserved clonotypes. For all TCRbeta clonotypes obtained by the gDNA method from several donors, generation probabilities were computed with OLGA. The clones in this table, taken by TCRdb from immuneACCESS, are in-frame only. Not every clone is retained; where verified, under half of the shortfall comes from an unresolved V gene, and the cause of the rest is unknown. That table is the source of V, J and clone size, and D and trimming were worked out from the DNA. The sample contains about a million clones, approximately 72% of them found a single time. Jointly, the top ten make up 1.4% of the sample.

The V and J genes are TRBV28 and TRBJ1-5, with the D gene too uncertain to name. This sequence was found in a man aged 18 to 29 in good health. Sequencing was done on a sample of memory CD4+ T cells sorted from blood. According to the study, the label for this sample's cell subset or site signals: CD45RA-negative fraction. CDR3 loop: CATQGNQPQHF. The bases read TGTGCCACCCAGGGCAATCAGCCCCAGCATTTT.